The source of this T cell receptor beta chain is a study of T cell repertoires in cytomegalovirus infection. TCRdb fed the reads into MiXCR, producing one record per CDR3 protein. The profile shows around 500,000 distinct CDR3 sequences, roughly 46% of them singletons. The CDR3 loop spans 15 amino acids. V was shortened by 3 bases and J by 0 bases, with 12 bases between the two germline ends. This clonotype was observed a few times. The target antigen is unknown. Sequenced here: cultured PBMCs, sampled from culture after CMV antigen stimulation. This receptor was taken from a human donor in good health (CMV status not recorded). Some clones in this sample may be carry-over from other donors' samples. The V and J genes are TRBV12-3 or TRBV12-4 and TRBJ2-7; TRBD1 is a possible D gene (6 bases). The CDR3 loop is CASSFSQGYSYEQYF. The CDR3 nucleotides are TGTGCCAGCAGTTTCTCGCAGGGGTACTCCTACGAGCAGTACTTC.